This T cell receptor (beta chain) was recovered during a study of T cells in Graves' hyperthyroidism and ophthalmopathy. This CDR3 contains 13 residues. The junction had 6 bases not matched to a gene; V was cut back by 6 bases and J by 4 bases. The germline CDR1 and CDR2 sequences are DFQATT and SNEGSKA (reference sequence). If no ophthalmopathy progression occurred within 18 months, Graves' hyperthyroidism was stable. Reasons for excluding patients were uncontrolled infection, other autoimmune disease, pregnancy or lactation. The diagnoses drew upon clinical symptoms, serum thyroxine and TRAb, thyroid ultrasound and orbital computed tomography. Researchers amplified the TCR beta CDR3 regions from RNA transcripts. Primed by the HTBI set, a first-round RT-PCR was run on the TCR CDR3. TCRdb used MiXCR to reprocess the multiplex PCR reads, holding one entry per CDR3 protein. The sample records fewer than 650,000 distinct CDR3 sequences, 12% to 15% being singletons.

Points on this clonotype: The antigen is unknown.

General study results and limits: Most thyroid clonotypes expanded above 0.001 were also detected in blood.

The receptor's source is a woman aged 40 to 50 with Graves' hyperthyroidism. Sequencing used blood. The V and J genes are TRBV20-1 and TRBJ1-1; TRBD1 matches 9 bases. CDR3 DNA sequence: TGCAGTGCCATCCGGGACAGGGCCACTGAAGCTTTCTTT. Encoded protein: CSAIRDRATEAFF.